This record covers a single T cell receptor beta chain. The data stem from a study of cytomegalovirus exposure and HLA in healthy donors. Amplification used 60 Vbeta primers and 13 Jbeta primers. TCRdb's table, derived via immunoSEQ multiplex PCR, lists solely in-frame clones and lacks some. The sample consists of approximately 110,000 clones, more than 65% of them appearing once. The sequence came from a woman aged 25 to 39 in good health and CMV-seronegative. The sequenced sample consisted of PBMCs.

This CDR3 reads CASSPWTGVMNTEAFF. The CDR3 DNA follows: TGTGCCAGCAGCCCCTGGACAGGGGTTATGAACACTGAAGCTTTCTTT. The V gene is TRBV13, the J gene TRBJ1-1; 9 bases agree with TRBD1. The V gene end was trimmed by 5 bases and the J gene end by 0 bases; junction bases not matched to a gene: 7. In germline, CDR1 is PRHDT, CDR2 FYEKMQ (reference sequence). CDR3 length equals 16 residues.